Presented here are 10 T cell receptor beta chains from one specimen sequenced in a study of blood T cells in healthy people across ages (dated by TCRdb to about 2015). Receptor libraries were prepared by 5' RACE. The sequencing machine was an Illumina HiSeq 2500. A second PCR of about 7 to 12 cycles was run with a J-beta primer mix and a sample-barcoded 5' primer. The public sequencing data were trimmed at Q25 with fastp and processed into clonotypes with MiXCR by TCRdb, which kept only in-frame beta chains. Identical CDR3 proteins give one entry, which carries the most common genes and DNA. The sample table lists 850,000 to 950,000 distinct CDR3 sequences, more than 25% of them with a count of one. The leading ten clones occupy 17% of the sample. Sequenced input: blood. Receptors were obtained from a woman older than 75 in good health.

Details on this clonotype: A much larger clone sits a single nucleotide away, making a read error possible. The V call is TRBV30, the J call TRBJ2-7; TRBD1 might be the D (5 bases). The ends were cut back, 3 bases at V and 4 bases at J, with 19 bases in the middle. This CDR3 region has 15 residues. The germline gives CDR1 GTSNPN, CDR2 SVGIG (reference sequence). The CDR3 nucleotides read TGTGCCTGGAGCAATAAGGGGCTAACTGGATACGAGCAGTACTTC. This translates into CAWSNKGLTGYEQYF.

This clonotype was picked up many times. The chain carries TRBV6-2 or TRBV6-3 and TRBJ2-5, with 8 bases fitting TRBD1. The CDR3 length is 14 residues. J gave up 4 bases and V 2 bases, and 3 bases lay outside the gene matches. The germline gives CDR1 MNHEY, CDR2 SVGEGT. The CDR3 DNA reads as TGTGCCAGCAGTTACGCGGGACAGGTAGAGACCCAGTACTTC. Its translation is CASSYAGQVETQYF.

This chain connects TRBV20-1 to TRBJ2-2; D call uncertain. The germline V gene encodes CDR1 DFQATT and CDR2 SNEGSKA (reference sequence). The CDR3 consists of 15 residues. V lost 0 bases, J lost 2 bases, and 10 bases lay in between. This CDR3 is CSARDARINTGELFF. The CDR3 nucleotides are TGCAGTGCTAGAGATGCTCGGATCAACACCGGGGAGCTGTTTTTT.

This clonotype was seen only a few times. The rearrangement uses TRBV19 and TRBJ2-1; 8 bases line up with TRBD2. V lost 5 bases and J lost 5; bases outside the gene matches: 8. From germline, CDR1 is LNHDA and CDR2 SQIVND (reference sequence). This CDR3 has 15 residues. As DNA, the CDR3 is TGTGCCAGTAGTTGGGGATCGGGGGGGGACAATGAGCAGTTCTTC. Its translation: CASSWGSGGDNEQFF.

This clonotype showed up many times. The chain has TRBV7-2 and TRBJ2-4; TRBD1 matches 8 bases. V dropped 5 bases and J dropped 8; count of bases not matched to a gene: 5. The CDR3 sequence is 13 residues long. Germline-derived CDR1 and CDR2 are SGHTA and FQGNSA. CDR3 coding DNA: TGTGCCAGCAGCCCAGGACAGGGAGACATTCAGTACTTC. Its protein is CASSPGQGDIQYF.

This clonotype was seen at least ten times. The genes are TRBV29-1 and TRBJ1-2, with D perhaps TRBD1 (6 bases). This CDR3 has 14 amino acids. V was pared by 3 bases and J by 2 bases, with 13 bases between. Germline V lookup: CDR1 SQVTM, CDR2 ANQGSEA. The CDR3 bases are TGCAGCGTTGATGCACAGGGACAAAACTATGGCTACACCTTC. It translates to CSVDAQGQNYGYTF.

The chain uses TRBV5-1 and TRBJ1-6; 7 nucleotides match TRBD1. J gave up 7 bases and V 3 bases, and 13 bases lay outside the gene matches. This CDR3 region has 17 residues. CDR1 SGHRS and CDR2 YFSETQ come from the germline V gene. The chain's CDR3 is CASSSQGRTGVNSPLHF. The CDR3 bases are TGCGCCAGCAGCTCCCAGGGACGGACAGGAGTGAATTCACCCCTCCACTTT.

At least ten counts were recorded for this clonotype. The chain joins TRBV6-5 to TRBJ2-1, with D perhaps matching TRBD2 (6 bases). The CDR3 contains 12 residues. CDR1 is MNHEY, CDR2 SVGAGI, per germline. V lost 6 bases to trimming and J lost 8 bases, with 11 bases between them. Here the CDR3 reads CASSSRRDEQFF. In DNA form, the CDR3 reads TGTGCCAGCAGCTCCCGGAGGGATGAGCAGTTCTTC.

This clonotype was observed many times. The chain joins TRBV5-1 to TRBJ2-1, with 7 bases lining up with TRBD1. The CDR3 covers 15 residues. V lost 3 bases and J lost 0; bases outside the gene matches: 3. Germline V lookup: CDR1 SGHRS, CDR2 YFSETQ. CDR3 coding DNA: TGCGCCAGCAGCTCGGGACAGAGCTCCTACAATGAGCAGTTCTTC. It translates to CASSSGQSSYNEQFF.

This clonotype was picked up many times. The rearrangement links TRBV29-1 to TRBJ2-7, with D possibly TRBD1 on 6 matching bases. Germline values: CDR1 SQVTM, CDR2 ANQGSEA. Between the trimmed V and J ends, which lost 5 bases and 4 bases, there was a span of 15 bases. The CDR3 runs 13 residues. The CDR3: CSVISGDRYEQYF. The CDR3, as DNA: TGCAGCGTTATTTCAGGGGATCGGTACGAGCAGTACTTC.